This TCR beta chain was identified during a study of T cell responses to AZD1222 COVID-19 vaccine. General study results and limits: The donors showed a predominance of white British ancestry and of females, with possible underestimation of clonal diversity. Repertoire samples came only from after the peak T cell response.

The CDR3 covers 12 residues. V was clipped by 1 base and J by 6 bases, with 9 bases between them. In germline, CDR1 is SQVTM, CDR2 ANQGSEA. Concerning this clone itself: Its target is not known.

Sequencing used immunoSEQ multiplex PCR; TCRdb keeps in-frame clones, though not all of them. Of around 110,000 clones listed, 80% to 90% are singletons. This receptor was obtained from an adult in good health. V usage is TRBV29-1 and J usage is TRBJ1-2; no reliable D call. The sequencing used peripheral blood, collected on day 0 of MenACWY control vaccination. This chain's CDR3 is CSVEVENDGYTF. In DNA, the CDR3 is TGCAGCGTTGAAGTAGAGAACGATGGCTACACCTTC. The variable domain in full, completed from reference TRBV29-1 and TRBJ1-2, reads SAVISQKPSRDICQRGTSLTIQCQVDSQVTMMFWYRQQPGQSLTLIATANQGSEATYESGFVIDKFPISRPNLTFSTLTVSNMSPEDSSIYLCSVEVENDGYTFGSGTRLTVV.